This T cell receptor beta chain derives from a study of cytomegalovirus exposure and HLA in healthy donors. Whole-study findings and limits: HLA restriction was apparent for most CMV-associated TCR beta chains in a later analysis. As was reported, the HLA-A and HLA-B alleles of most subjects were accurately predicted from TCR beta sequences. Per a later analysis, 18,000 or so TCR beta sequences showed association with HLA alleles at 0.05 false discovery rate.

Trimming took off 3 bases at V and 0 bases at J, with 12 bases between the two ends. Germline V gives CDR1 MNHNS, CDR2 SASEGT. CDR3 size: 15 residues. Remarks on this clone: The antigen is not known.

A multiplex PCR was run with 60 Vbeta primers and 13 Jbeta primers. This table comes from immunoSEQ multiplex PCR, and its TCRdb copy is limited to in-frame clones, with some not included. The sample consists of some 90,000 clones, approximately 74% of them appearing once. V is TRBV6-1 and J is TRBJ2-7; D gene ambiguous. What was sequenced was PBMCs. This sequence originates from a woman aged 70-85 years in good health and CMV-seropositive. The CDR3: CASSDGSRVSYEQYF. The CDR3 DNA reads TGTGCCAGCAGTGACGGCAGCCGGGTCTCCTACGAGCAGTACTTC.